The 11 T cell receptor beta chains given below trace back to one sample, sequenced in a study of blood T cell repertoires in COVID-19. The table came from immunoSEQ multiplex PCR; TCRdb's copy has only in-frame clones and leaves some out. The sample contains 90,000 to 120,000 clones, 89% of which appear only once. The sequenced sample was peripheral blood. All receptors derive from a man in his forties with active or convalescent COVID-19.

V gene TRBV13 combines with J gene TRBJ2-1; D call uncertain. This CDR3 has 17 residues. V lost 5 bases and J 5 bases, leaving 22 bases between the germline ends. Germline CDR1 is PRHDT and CDR2 is FYEKMQ (reference sequence). This CDR3 is CASSLYHRWAGNNEQFF. In DNA form, the CDR3 reads TGTGCCAGCAGCCTCTACCATCGGTGGGCAGGAAACAATGAGCAGTTCTTC. The full variable domain, its missing parts supplied by reference TRBV13 and TRBJ2-1, is AAGVIQSPRHLIKEKRETATLKCYPIPRHDTVYWYQQGPGQDPQFLISFYEKMQSDKGSIPDRFSAQQFSDYHSELNMSSLELGDSALYFCASSLYHRWAGNNEQFFGPGTRLTVL.

The V gene is TRBV10-1, the J gene TRBJ2-3; the D gene is possibly TRBD1 (6 bases). The V gene lost 6 bases and the J gene lost 3 bases, with 10 bases spanning the gap. Germline V CDR1 and CDR2: WNHNN, SYGVQD (reference sequence). The CDR3 is 13 amino acids. The CDR3 bases are TGCGCCAGCAGCCGACAGGAAACAGATACGCAGTATTTT. It yields the protein CASSRQETDTQYF.

This clone was counted a single time. The V gene is TRBV12-5, the J gene TRBJ1-1; no reliable D call. Trimming took 7 bases from V and 0 from J, leaving 9 bases between them. From germline, CDR1 is LGHNT and CDR2 FRNRAP. CDR3 length: 13 residues. DNA of the CDR3: TGTGCTAGTGCCCTACAGATGAACACTGAAGCTTTCTTT. It translates to CASALQMNTEAFF. Supplemented by reference TRBV12-5 and TRBJ1-1, the full variable domain reads DARVTQTPRHKVTEMGQEVTMRCQPILGHNTVFWYRQTMMQGLELLAYFRNRAPLDDSGMPKDRFSAEMPDATLATLKIQPSEPRDSAVYFCASALQMNTEAFFGQGTRLTVV.

The chain couples TRBV5-1 to TRBJ2-1, with a weak D call TRBD2 (7 bases). The CDR3 consists of 16 residues. The ends were cut back, 6 bases at V and 0 bases at J, with 16 bases in the middle. Germline V gene data show CDR1 as SGHRS and CDR2 as YFSETQ. This CDR3 is CASTGGAAISYNEQFF. CDR3 DNA sequence: TGCGCCAGCACTGGGGGGGCGGCTATCTCCTACAATGAGCAGTTCTTC.

The chain employs TRBV18 and TRBJ1-4, with D tentatively TRBD1 (6 bases). V gave up 0 bases and J gave up 8 bases, with 19 bases separating them. The CDR3 is made up of 17 amino acids. CDR1 is KGHSH, CDR2 LQKENI, per germline. The CDR3 sequence is CASSPPPGQRIGEKLFF. CDR3 bases: TGTGCCAGCTCACCACCCCCAGGACAGCGGATAGGAGAAAAACTGTTTTTT.

J is TRBJ2-2 and V is TRBV19; 8 bases map to TRBD1. V lost 3 bases to trimming and J lost 6 bases; unmatched junction nucleotides: 3. This CDR3 spans 14 amino acids. CDR1 LNHDA and CDR2 SQIVND come from the germline V gene (reference sequence). The CDR3 coding sequence is TGTGCCAGTAGTATGCAGGGGGCTCCCGGGGAGCTGTTTTTT. The encoded protein is CASSMQGAPGELFF.

V usage is TRBV6-5 and J usage is TRBJ2-5, with 7 bases fitting TRBD2. This CDR3 has 12 residues. The V and J ends lost 8 bases and 7 bases, in that order; junction bases with no gene match: 7. The germline V gene has CDR1 MNHEY and CDR2 SVGAGI. The CDR3 bases are TGTGCCAGCTGGGACGGCGGGGGGACCCAGTACTTC. Translation: CASWDGGGTQYF.

The V call is TRBV6-5, the J call TRBJ2-2; tentatively, D is TRBD2 (7 bases). Trimming stripped 11 bases from V and 6 bases from J, with 22 bases between. Germline V gives CDR1 MNHEY, CDR2 SVGAGI. This CDR3 region has 15 residues. The CDR3: CAATWGRGGSGELFF. The CDR3 coding sequence is TGTGCCGCAACCTGGGGGCGGGGAGGGTCCGGGGAGCTGTTTTTT.

V gene TRBV20-1 combines with J gene TRBJ2-7, with no clear D. In germline, CDR1 is DFQATT, CDR2 SNEGSKA (reference sequence). The length of the CDR3 is 11 residues. V lost 6 bases and J lost 2, with 8 bases in between. CDR3 protein: CSASEPYEQYF. CDR3 coding DNA: TGCAGTGCCAGCGAACCCTACGAGCAGTACTTC.

The chain couples TRBV3-1 (or the pseudogene TRBV3-2) to TRBJ1-2, with D possibly being TRBD1 (6 bases). Trimming pared 3 bases from V and 8 bases from J, leaving 13 bases between. The CDR3 is 13 residues long. Looked up from germline, CDR1 is LGHDT and CDR2 is YNNKEL (reference sequence). The CDR3 reads CASSQDGGQGYTF. The CDR3 nucleotides are TGTGCCAGCAGCCAGGACGGGGGGCAAGGCTACACCTTC.

This clone has just a few counts. The chain carries TRBV15 and TRBJ1-2; weak D call: TRBD1 (5 bases). CDR1 is LNHNV and CDR2 is YYDKDF in the germline V gene (reference sequence). The CDR3 covers 14 residues. Trimming took off 3 bases at V and 10 bases at J, with 18 bases between the two ends. CDR3 sequence reads: CATSSPGVDKDYTF. CDR3 sequence (DNA): TGTGCCACCAGCAGCCCTGGGGTGGACAAGGACTACACCTTC.